This T cell receptor beta chain was identified during a study of blood T cell repertoires in COVID-19. V gave up 3 bases and J gave up 1 base, with 4 bases separating them. In germline, CDR1 is SGHTA, CDR2 FQGNSA. This CDR3 spans 13 amino acids. Authors' analysis steps: Amplified reference gene primers provided the basis for estimating nucleated cell counts. Method: immunoSEQ multiplex PCR; TCRdb's copy keeps in-frame clones and lacks some. That table is the source of V, J and clone size, and D and trimming were worked out from the DNA. The table has more than 150,000 clones, 88% seen once. The chain joins TRBV7-2 to TRBJ1-5; D gene uncertain. The TCR originated in a man between 65 and 79 years old with active or convalescent COVID-19. The sequencing input was peripheral blood. The DNA of the CDR3 is TGTGCCAGCAGCTTCTACAGCAATCAGCCCCAGCATTTT. It codes for CASSFYSNQPQHF.